This entry is about one TCR beta chain. As yet, its antigen is unknown. Treatment denoted: roughly 18 received Ad26.COV2.S at low or high dose, single or two shots; five or six received placebo; per-sample allocation not given. Day 63 following the first vaccine or placebo injection was when the samples were taken. An adult aged 18-55 years in Boston served as the donor. Germline V gives CDR1 SQVTM, CDR2 ANQGSEA. The CDR3 is 18 residues long. With 3 bases removed from V and 3 bases from J, the gap between germline ends came to 26 bases. Here immunoSEQ multiplex PCR was the method, and the copy in TCRdb shows in-frame clones only, minus some. The sample lists 500,000 or so clones; roughly 89% were seen once. The data belong to a study of Ad26.COV2.S vaccination and SARS-CoV-2 variants. Study details: By the intramuscular route, Ad26.COV2.S was given once, or twice 56 days apart. Study observations and caveats: Compared with placebo recipients, vaccine recipients had higher spike-specific TCR breadth.

The origin of this receptor is a person aged 18-65 years who received the Ad26.COV2.S COVID-19 vaccine or a placebo. Sequencing used peripheral blood, obtained in a trial of Ad26.COV2.S vaccine versus placebo. V is TRBV29-1 and J is TRBJ1-2; the D gene is possibly TRBD1 (6 bases). The CDR3 sequence is CSVDRQLGGQGLYYGYTF. The DNA for the CDR3 is TGCAGCGTTGATAGGCAACTTGGGGGGCAGGGGCTATACTATGGCTACACCTTC.